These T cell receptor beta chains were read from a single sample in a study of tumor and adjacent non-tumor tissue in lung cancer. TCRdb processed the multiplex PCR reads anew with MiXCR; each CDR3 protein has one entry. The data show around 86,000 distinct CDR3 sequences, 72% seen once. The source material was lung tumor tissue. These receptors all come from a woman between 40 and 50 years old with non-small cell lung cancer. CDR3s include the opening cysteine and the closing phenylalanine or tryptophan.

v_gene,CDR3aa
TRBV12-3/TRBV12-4,CANGFGDLYEQYF
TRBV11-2,CDSRKSYEQYF
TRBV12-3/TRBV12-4,CASRGTGGYNEQLF
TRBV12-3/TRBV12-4,CTSSLIQDFGQPQHF
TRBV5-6,CASSFKSLAGGNEQFF
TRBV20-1,CSARGREGLYNEQFF
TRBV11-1,CASSLWVVDYDEQYF
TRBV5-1,CASSLVEGRYNEQSF
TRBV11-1,CANSSSTEAFF
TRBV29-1,CSVGGDSHYDEQFF
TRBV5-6,CASSLFRGVESNEQYF
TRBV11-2,CASSTSTVTDTHYF
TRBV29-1,CSVDRGSREAFF
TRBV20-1,CSAESRDVNTGELFF
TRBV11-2,CASSSTGTGGGTQYF
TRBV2,CASRVLAGRTDTQYF
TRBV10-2,CASSVGKDTQYF
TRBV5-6,CARAVQGFSYERYF